A selection of T cell receptor beta chains follows, all from one sample in a study of cytotoxic CD8 clonotypes in ibrutinib-treated CLL. Here immunoSEQ multiplex PCR was the method, and the copy in TCRdb shows in-frame clones only, minus some. The sample holds approximately 32,000 clones, 45% to 50% seen once. The sequencing used PBMCs, collected before ibrutinib treatment. Every receptor here comes from a human donor with chronic lymphocytic leukemia. Each CDR3 is given with its conserved first and last residue. The order of the fields is clone size, J gene, D gene, V gene, CDR3 DNA, CDR3 protein. The D gene is left open where the match is weak. A row's size may be missing; if present it is once, few, many or a size class.

NA	TRBJ1-1	TRBD1	TRBV29-1	TGCAGCGCCGTTCAGGGGGCGAGGCCGAACACTGAAGCTTTCTTT	CSAVQGARPNTEAFF
NA	TRBJ2-3	TRBD2	TRBV28	TGTGCCAGCAGTAAACCTAGCGGGGGGGCCCCCACGCAGTATTTT	CASSKPSGGAPTQYF
NA	TRBJ1-2	TRBD1	TRBV11-2	TGTGCCAGCAGCTCCGGGACAGGGGGCTTGGTTGGCTACACCTTC	CASSSGTGGLVGYTF
few	TRBJ2-1	TRBD1	TRBV7-3	TGTGCCAGCAGCTTAGGGACAGGGAGTTCCAATGAGCAGTTCTTC	CASSLGTGSSNEQFF
NA	TRBJ2-1	NA	TRBV9	TGTGCCAGCAGCGGGACACAGGGACCCACCATCAATGAGCAGTTCTTC	CASSGTQGPTINEQFF
few	TRBJ1-5	NA	TRBV18	TGTGCCAGCTCACCTGGCCTTAATAGCAATCAGCCCCAGCATTTT	CASSPGLNSNQPQHF
NA	TRBJ1-1	NA	TRBV2	TGTGCCAGCAGGAGACTCCGGGACACAAACACTGAAGCTTTCTTT	CASRRLRDTNTEAFF
few	TRBJ1-1	NA	TRBV7-9	TGTGCCAGCAGCTTAGACAGGGCTGGAAACACTGAAGCTTTCTTT	CASSLDRAGNTEAFF
NA	TRBJ2-7	TRBD2	TRBV6-5	TGTGCCAGCAGTTCCCTAGCGGGGGCTTTCTACGAGCAGTACTTC	CASSSLAGAFYEQYF
NA	TRBJ1-5	NA	TRBV5-6	TGTGCCAGCAGCGATTGGACAGCGAATCAGCCCCAGCATTTT	CASSDWTANQPQHF
NA	TRBJ1-2	TRBD1	TRBV7-6	TGTGCCAGCAGCCCCGACAGGGTAAGGGATGGCTACACCTTC	CASSPDRVRDGYTF
once	TRBJ2-1	NA	TRBV20-1	TGCAGTGCTCCGGGGAATGAGCAGTTCTTC	CSAPGNEQFF
few	TRBJ2-4	TRBD1	TRBV2	TGTGCCAGCAGTGGAACAGGGGTAAACATTCAGTACTTC	CASSGTGVNIQYF
NA	TRBJ1-5	NA	TRBV19	TGTGCCAGTAGTATAGACAGATATAGCAATCAGCCCCAGCATTTT	CASSIDRYSNQPQHF
NA	TRBJ2-2	TRBD2	TRBV9	TGTGCCAGCAGCGTAATCCCTAGCGGGGGGGTGGCCGGGGAGCTGTTTTTT	CASSVIPSGGVAGELFF